This T cell receptor (beta chain) was profiled in a study of graft-versus-host responses after intestinal transplantation. The V end lost 6 bases, the J end lost 5 bases, and 13 bases lay between the germline ends. The CDR3 is 12 residues long. Germline CDR1 is SQVTM and CDR2 is ANQGSEA. Using immunoSEQ multiplex PCR, the repertoire was profiled, and TCRdb retains in-frame clones only, with some absent. Of 98,000 or so clones listed, roughly 90% are singletons. With respect to this clone: The antigen remains unidentified.

The gene calls are TRBV29-1 and TRBJ1-2; no definite D call. Sequenced material: unstimulated CD4+ T cells sorted from spleen or lymph node cells, taken before intestinal transplant. The source is a human donor who received an intestinal transplant. CDR3 protein: CSVDVYRYGYTF. CDR3 in DNA: TGCAGCGTCGACGTCTACAGATATGGCTACACCTTC.